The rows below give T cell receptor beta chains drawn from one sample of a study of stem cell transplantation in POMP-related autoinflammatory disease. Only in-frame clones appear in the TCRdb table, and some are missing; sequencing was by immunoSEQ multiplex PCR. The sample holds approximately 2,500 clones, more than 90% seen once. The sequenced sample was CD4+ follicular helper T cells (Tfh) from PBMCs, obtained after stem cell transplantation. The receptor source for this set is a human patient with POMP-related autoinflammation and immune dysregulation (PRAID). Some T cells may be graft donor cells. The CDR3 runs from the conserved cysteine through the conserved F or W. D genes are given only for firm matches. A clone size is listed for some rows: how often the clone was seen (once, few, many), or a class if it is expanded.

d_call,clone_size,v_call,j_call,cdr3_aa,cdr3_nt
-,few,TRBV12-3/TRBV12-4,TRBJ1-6,CASNPGGGSPLHF,TGTGCCAGCAACCCCGGCGGGGGCTCACCCCTCCACTTT
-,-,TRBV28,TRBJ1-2,CASTEGRDLYGYTF,TGTGCCAGCACGGAGGGAAGGGACCTTTATGGCTACACCTTC
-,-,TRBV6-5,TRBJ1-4,CASTESRRRGLFF,TGTGCCAGCACAGAAAGTAGGAGGCGGGGACTGTTTTTT
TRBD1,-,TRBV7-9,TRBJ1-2,CASSPRDSLYGYTF,TGTGCCAGCAGCCCCCGGGACAGCCTATATGGCTACACCTTC
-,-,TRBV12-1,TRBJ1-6,CASSFALIGGQGSKSLHF,TGTGCCAGCAGCTTTGCATTGATTGGGGGGCAGGGCAGTAAGTCCCTCCACTTT
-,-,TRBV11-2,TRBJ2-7,CATRRGGPYEQYF,TGTGCCACACGACGGGGCGGCCCCTACGAGCAGTACTTC
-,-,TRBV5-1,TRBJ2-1,CASSPREMAYNEQFF,TGCGCCAGCAGCCCTCGGGAGATGGCGTACAATGAGCAGTTCTTC
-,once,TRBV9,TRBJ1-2,CASVGDSYGYTF,TGTGCCAGTGTAGGGGATAGCTATGGCTACACCTTC
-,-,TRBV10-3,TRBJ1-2,CAISSSRGDYGYTF,TGTGCCATCAGTTCATCCAGGGGTGACTATGGCTACACCTTC
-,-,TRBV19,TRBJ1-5,CASSPFLRGGNQPQHF,TGTGCCAGTAGTCCGTTTCTCCGGGGGGGAAATCAGCCCCAGCATTTT
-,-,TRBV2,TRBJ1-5,CASSGVIGNQPQHF,TGTGCCAGCAGTGGTGTAATAGGGAATCAGCCCCAGCATTTT
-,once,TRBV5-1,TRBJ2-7,CASSPRTGSAGAYEQYF,TGCGCCAGCAGCCCCCGGACAGGGTCCGCGGGGGCCTACGAGCAGTACTTC
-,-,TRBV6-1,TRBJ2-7,CASSEKGGKVWEQYF,TGTGCCAGCAGTGAAAAAGGCGGGAAGGTGTGGGAGCAGTACTTC
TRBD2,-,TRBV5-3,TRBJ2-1,CARSLGVVAGAYNEQFF,TGTGCCAGAAGCTTGGGGGTGGTAGCGGGAGCCTACAATGAGCAGTTCTTC
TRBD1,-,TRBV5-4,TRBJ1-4,CASSSGGSEKLFF,TGTGCCAGCAGCTCAGGGGGGAGCGAAAAACTGTTTTTT
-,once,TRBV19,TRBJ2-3,CASSLPDRPDTQYF,TGTGCCAGTAGTCTCCCGGACAGACCAGATACGCAGTATTTT
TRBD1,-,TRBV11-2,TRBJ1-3,CASSFLGTGVYGNTIYF,TGTGCCAGCAGCTTCTTGGGGACAGGGGTTTATGGAAACACCATATATTTT
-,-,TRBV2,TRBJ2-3,CASQAGTDTQYF,TGTGCCAGCCAAGCGGGCACAGATACGCAGTATTTT
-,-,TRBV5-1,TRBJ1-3,CASSIDKTSGNTIYF,TGCGCCAGCAGCATAGACAAGACCTCTGGAAACACCATATATTTT
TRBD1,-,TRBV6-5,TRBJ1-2,CASSYIRTGGGYGYTF,TGTGCCAGCAGTTACATTCGGACAGGGGGCGGCTATGGCTACACCTTC
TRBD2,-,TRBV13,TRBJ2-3,CASSLEAGAHTDTQYF,TGTGCCAGCAGCTTAGAAGCGGGAGCTCATACAGATACGCAGTATTTT
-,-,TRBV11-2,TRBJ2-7,CASSFQGDEQYF,TGTGCCAGCAGCTTTCAGGGAGACGAGCAGTACTTC
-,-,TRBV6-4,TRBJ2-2,CASSSTLTGELFF,TGTGCCAGCAGTTCCACTCTTACCGGGGAGCTGTTTTTT
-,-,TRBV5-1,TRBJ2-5,CASSLAVASETQYF,TGCGCCAGCAGCTTGGCCGTGGCTTCGGAGACCCAGTACTTC
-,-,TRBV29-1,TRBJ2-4,CSAERQGRNIQYF,TGCAGCGCCGAAAGGCAGGGGAGGAACATTCAGTACTTC
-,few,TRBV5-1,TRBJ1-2,CASSLGGGDGYTF,TGCGCCAGCAGCTTGGGGGGAGGAGATGGCTACACCTTC
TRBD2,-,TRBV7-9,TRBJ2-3,CASSRREALGDTQYF,TGTGCCAGCAGCCGCCGGGAGGCCCTCGGGGATACGCAGTATTTT
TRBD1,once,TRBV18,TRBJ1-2,CASNQDREDGYTF,TGTGCCAGCAATCAGGACAGGGAGGATGGCTACACCTTC
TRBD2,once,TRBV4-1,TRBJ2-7,CATRRERAGDKYEQYF,TGCGCCACCAGGAGAGAGAGGGCGGGAGATAAATACGAGCAGTACTTC
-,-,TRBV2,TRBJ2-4,CASSQTSGQPIQYF,TGTGCCAGCAGTCAGACTTCCGGGCAACCCATTCAGTACTTC
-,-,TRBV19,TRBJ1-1,CASSIDRIVNTEAFF,TGTGCCAGTAGTATAGATCGGATCGTGAACACTGAAGCTTTCTTT
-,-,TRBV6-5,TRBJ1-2,CASREANYGYTF,TGTGCCAGCAGAGAGGCGAACTATGGCTACACCTTC
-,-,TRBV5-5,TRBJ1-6,CASSLGSGRISPLHF,TGTGCCAGCAGCTTGGGGTCAGGCCGGATTTCACCCCTCCACTTT
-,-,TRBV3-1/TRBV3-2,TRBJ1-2,CASSQDGNRGYTF,TGTGCCAGCAGCCAGGACGGAAACCGAGGCTACACCTTC
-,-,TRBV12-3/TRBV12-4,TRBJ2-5,CASSFTRETQYF,TGTGCCAGCAGTTTCACGCGGGAGACCCAGTACTTC
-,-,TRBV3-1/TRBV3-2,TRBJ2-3,CASSAERPILQDTQYF,TGTGCCAGCAGCGCAGAGCGTCCCATTTTGCAAGATACGCAGTATTTT